Each of the 2 T cell receptor beta chains below was sequenced from the same sample in a study of T cells in Graves' hyperthyroidism and ophthalmopathy. TCR beta CDR3 sequences were amplified from RNA transcripts. HTBI primers were employed in a first-round RT-PCR of the TCR CDR3. TCRdb recomputed calls from the multiplex PCR reads with MiXCR, one row per CDR3 protein. The sample has approximately 430,000 distinct CDR3 sequences, approximately 14% seen once; the top ten hold roughly 7.7%. The sequenced sample was blood. Receptors were obtained from a woman aged 18-29 years with Graves' hyperthyroidism.

This clonotype has at least ten counts. The chain has TRBV29-1 and TRBJ1-2; TRBD1 matches at 11 bases. The CDR3 has 13 amino acids. Germline V gene lookup returns CDR1 SQVTM and CDR2 ANQGSEA. The trim removed 3 bases at V and 6 bases at J, leaving 3 bases unmatched. The CDR3 DNA reads as TGCAGCGTTGAGGACAGGGGGCGGGATGGCTACACCTTC. Protein sequence: CSVEDRGRDGYTF.

The V gene is TRBV11-2, the J gene TRBJ2-7, with TRBD1 matching over 8 bases. Germline V CDR1 and CDR2: SGHAT, FQNNGV. The CDR3 spans 17 residues. Losses at the gene ends were 5 bases for V and 2 bases for J; bases not matched to a gene: 14. For the CDR3, the DNA is TGTGCCAGCAGCCCCGTTTTCCGGACAGGGCCCACCTACGAGCAGTACTTC. It codes for CASSPVFRTGPTYEQYF.